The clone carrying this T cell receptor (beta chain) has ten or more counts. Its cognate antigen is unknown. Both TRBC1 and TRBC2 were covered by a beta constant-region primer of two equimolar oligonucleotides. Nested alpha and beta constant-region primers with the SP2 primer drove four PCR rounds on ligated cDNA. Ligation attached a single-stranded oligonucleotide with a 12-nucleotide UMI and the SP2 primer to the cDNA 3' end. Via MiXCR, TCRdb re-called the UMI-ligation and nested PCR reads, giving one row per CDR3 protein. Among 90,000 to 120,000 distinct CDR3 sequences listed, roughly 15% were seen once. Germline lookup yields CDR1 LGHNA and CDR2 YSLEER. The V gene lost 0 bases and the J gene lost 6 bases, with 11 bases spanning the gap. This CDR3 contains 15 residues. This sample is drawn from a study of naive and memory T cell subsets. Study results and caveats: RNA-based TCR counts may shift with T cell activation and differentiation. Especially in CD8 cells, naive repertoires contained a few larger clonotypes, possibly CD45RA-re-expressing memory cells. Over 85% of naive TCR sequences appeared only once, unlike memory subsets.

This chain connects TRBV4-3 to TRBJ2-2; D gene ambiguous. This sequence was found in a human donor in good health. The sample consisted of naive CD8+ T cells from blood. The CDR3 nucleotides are TGCGCCAGCAGCCAAGATTCGGATGGGGCCGGGGAGCTGTTTTTT. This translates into CASSQDSDGAGELFF.